This is a list of T cell receptor beta chains from one sample in a study of T cells after yellow fever vaccination. TCRdb fed the 5' RACE reads into MiXCR, producing one record per CDR3 protein. The repertoire consists of tens of thousands of distinct CDR3 sequences, with more than 9% occurring once and the leading ten covering 10% to 15%. The specimen comprised PBMCs, either bulk or a sorted T-cell subset (CD4+, CD8+, memory, or dextramer-sorted; not recorded which), sampled around 15 days after the first yellow fever vaccination. Source of these receptors: a man between 18 and 29 years old who received the YFV17D yellow fever vaccine. Both conserved end residues are part of each CDR3. The D gene is left open where the match is weak. Size values are once, few and many counts, or a class for expanded clones, and some rows have none.

j_gene,v_gene,d_gene,abundance,CDR3aa,CDR3nt
TRBJ1-5,TRBV5-1,.,many,CASSRLPTDNQPQHF,TGCGCCAGCAGCAGACTTCCGACAGACAATCAGCCCCAGCATTTT
TRBJ1-4,TRBV28,.,many,CASSGVTGTTNEKLFF,TGTGCCAGCAGTGGCGTCACAGGAACAACTAATGAAAAACTGTTTTTT
TRBJ2-3,TRBV5-6,TRBD2,many,CASSPSPGGQYF,TGTGCCAGCAGCCCTAGCCCGGGGGGTCAGTATTTT
TRBJ1-5,TRBV6-5,.,many,CASSQLYSNQPQHF,TGTGCCAGCAGCCAACTGTATAGCAATCAGCCCCAGCATTTT
TRBJ2-1,TRBV20-1,TRBD1,.,CSASPVEGQGYHNEQFF,TGCAGTGCTAGTCCTGTTGAAGGACAGGGCTATCACAATGAGCAGTTCTTC
TRBJ2-7,TRBV11-3,.,.,CASSPWAGALSYEQYF,TGTGCCAGCAGCCCCTGGGCGGGGGCCCTCTCCTACGAGCAGTACTTC
TRBJ2-5,TRBV7-9,.,many,CASSTPTSPETQYF,TGTGCCAGCAGCACCCCAACTTCCCCGGAGACCCAGTACTTC
TRBJ1-4,TRBV5-1,.,few,CASSRTGGRIGPEKLFF,TGCGCCAGCAGCCGCACGGGAGGGCGTATCGGGCCGGAAAAACTGTTTTTT
TRBJ1-2,TRBV20-1,TRBD1,many,CSARRRGRVYGYTF,TGCAGTGCTAGAAGGAGGGGGCGGGTTTATGGCTACACCTTC
TRBJ2-5,TRBV6-4,.,many,CASSGGKTQYF,TGTGCCAGCAGTGGAGGAAAGACCCAGTACTTC
TRBJ1-5,TRBV12-3/TRBV12-4,.,many,CASSRDGDSNQPQHF,TGTGCCAGCAGTCGAGACGGAGATAGCAATCAGCCCCAGCATTTT
TRBJ1-1,TRBV5-1,.,many,CASSLATSGKGAFF,TGCGCCAGCAGCTTGGCCACGTCAGGCAAGGGGGCTTTCTTT
TRBJ2-7,TRBV5-1,TRBD2,many,CASSPLSGRDEQYF,TGCGCCAGCAGCCCCCTGTCAGGGAGGGACGAGCAGTACTTC
TRBJ1-3,TRBV7-2,.,many,CASSNLPYSGNTIYF,TGTGCCAGCAGCAATCTCCCTTACTCTGGAAACACCATATATTTT
TRBJ1-2,TRBV7-2,.,many,CASSPTPQDGYTF,TGTGCCAGCAGCCCTACCCCCCAGGATGGCTACACCTTC
TRBJ2-5,TRBV29-1,TRBD2,many,CSATSTSGGETQYF,TGCAGCGCGACCTCGACTAGCGGGGGGGAGACCCAGTACTTC
TRBJ2-5,TRBV5-1,TRBD2,many,CASSASLRLAGKETQYF,TGCGCCAGCAGCGCCTCCCTCAGACTAGCGGGGAAAGAGACCCAGTACTTC
TRBJ2-6,TRBV5-4,.,few,CASSAGPGANVLTF,TGTGCCAGCAGCGCCGGTCCCGGGGCCAACGTCCTGACTTTC
TRBJ1-1,TRBV6-5,TRBD1,many,CASSYSPDREDTEAFF,TGTGCCAGCAGTTACTCCCCGGACAGGGAGGACACTGAAGCTTTCTTT
TRBJ1-1,TRBV3-1,TRBD1,many,CASSAQGPNTEAFF,TGTGCCAGCAGCGCACAGGGGCCGAACACTGAAGCTTTCTTT
TRBJ1-6,TRBV5-1,.,many,CASSLAQGSNSPLHF,TGCGCCAGCAGCTTGGCCCAGGGCTCTAATTCACCCCTCCACTTT
TRBJ2-3,TRBV5-1,TRBD1,many,CASSPRTGGRGDTQYF,TGCGCCAGCAGCCCTCGGACAGGGGGCAGGGGAGATACGCAGTATTTT
TRBJ1-3,TRBV28,.,many,CASSPRFYQGAGNTIYF,TGTGCCAGCAGTCCCCGCTTCTATCAAGGGGCTGGAAACACCATATATTTT
TRBJ2-7,TRBV20-1,TRBD1,many,CSATGTGGYTYEQYF,TGCAGTGCTACAGGAACAGGGGGCTACACCTACGAGCAGTACTTC
TRBJ2-5,TRBV3-1,TRBD2,.,CACCQATASGGLETQYF,TGTGCCTGCTGCCAAGCCACCGCTAGCGGGGGGTTGGAGACCCAGTACTTC
TRBJ1-2,TRBV30,.,many,CAWNGGQYYGYTF,TGTGCCTGGAACGGGGGGCAATACTATGGCTACACCTTC
TRBJ2-7,TRBV2,.,many,CASSDELVSYEQYF,TGTGCCAGCAGTGACGAGCTAGTCTCCTACGAGCAGTACTTC
TRBJ1-2,TRBV18,.,many,CASSPLPPARDLSNYGYTF,TGTGCCAGCTCACCACTACCCCCGGCAAGAGACCTTTCTAACTATGGCTACACCTTC
TRBJ1-2,TRBV20-1,.,many,CSASRRDYGYTF,TGCAGTGCTAGTCGGAGGGATTATGGCTACACCTTC
TRBJ2-5,TRBV7-2,.,.,CASSSTKRGGGRF,TGTGCCAGCAGCTCAACCAAAAGGGGGGGGGGTCGCTTC
TRBJ2-4,TRBV11-2,.,many,CASGWGREVAKNIQYF,TGTGCCAGCGGATGGGGCCGCGAAGTAGCCAAAAACATTCAGTACTTC
TRBJ2-5,TRBV15,TRBD1,many,CATSRDRGQETQYF,TGTGCCACCAGCAGAGACAGGGGGCAAGAGACCCAGTACTTC
TRBJ1-5,TRBV7-2,.,many,CASSLGMDQPQHF,TGTGCCAGCAGCTTAGGGATGGATCAGCCCCAGCATTTT
TRBJ1-6,TRBV7-2,TRBD1,.,CASSPHRGESPLHF,TGTGCCAGCAGCCCCCACAGGGGGGAGTCACCCCTCCACTTT
TRBJ2-7,TRBV7-8,.,many,CASSVGSGQGSYEQYF,TGTGCCAGCAGTGTGGGTTCCGGTCAGGGAAGCTACGAGCAGTACTTC
TRBJ2-3,TRBV24-1,.,many,CATGGRSSPLTQYF,TGTGCCACCGGGGGCCGGAGCAGTCCACTAACGCAGTATTTT
TRBJ2-7,TRBV9,.,many,CASSVGGDAYEQYF,TGTGCCAGCAGCGTAGGTGGGGATGCCTACGAGCAGTACTTC
TRBJ2-1,TRBV5-1,TRBD1,medium-sized,CASSFSGTGNNEQFF,TGCGCCAGCAGCTTTTCCGGGACAGGGAACAATGAGCAGTTCTTC
TRBJ2-1,TRBV19,.,many,CASSIFQVGSYNEQFF,TGTGCCAGTAGTATTTTCCAGGTCGGCTCCTACAATGAGCAGTTCTTC
TRBJ2-7,TRBV30,.,medium-sized,CAWSVQVQYEQYF,TGTGCCTGGAGTGTACAGGTCCAGTACGAGCAGTACTTC
TRBJ2-6,TRBV30,.,.,CAWRTKGANVLTF,TGTGCCTGGAGAACAAAAGGGGCCAACGTCCTGACTTTC
TRBJ2-1,TRBV4-1,TRBD2,many,CASRPAGGNEQFF,TGCGCCAGCAGGCCAGCGGGGGGTAATGAGCAGTTCTTC
TRBJ1-4,TRBV5-1,.,many,CASSLVGAGEKLFF,TGCGCCAGCAGCTTGGTTGGGGCTGGGGAAAAACTGTTTTTT
TRBJ2-3,TRBV4-3,.,many,CASSPHLARTDTQYF,TGCGCCAGCAGCCCCCATCTGGCCCGCACAGATACGCAGTATTTT
TRBJ2-5,TRBV5-6,TRBD2,many,CASSSPGRQETQYF,TGTGCCAGCAGCTCGCCCGGGAGGCAAGAGACCCAGTACTTC
TRBJ1-4,TRBV20-1,.,many,CSASRGGAATNEKLFF,TGCAGTGCTAGTCGAGGGGGGGCTGCAACTAATGAAAAACTGTTTTTT